The next 6 T cell receptor beta chains were all read from a single sample in a study of blood T cell repertoires in COVID-19. Clones were sequenced by immunoSEQ multiplex PCR, and TCRdb holds only the in-frame ones, with some missing. The data show approximately 130,000 clones, with 80% to 85% seen just once and about 18% held by the top ten. Sample: PBMCs or T cells enriched from blood (not recorded which). These receptors all stem from a man aged 25 to 40 who had recovered from COVID-19.

Here the CDR3 reads CASSLTGSNIQYF. CDR3 nucleotides: TGTGCCAGCAGCTTAACAGGGAGCAACATTCAGTACTTC. The V call is TRBV7-3, the J call TRBJ2-4, with D perhaps TRBD2 (5 bases). Between the trimmed V and J ends, which lost 0 bases and 7 bases, there was a span of 7 bases. The CDR3 has 13 amino acids. Per the germline V gene, CDR1 is SGHTA and CDR2 is FQGTGA.

The chain's CDR3 is CASSMARYTEAFF. The CDR3 nucleotides read TGTGCCAGTAGTATGGCGAGGTACACTGAAGCTTTCTTT. This chain connects TRBV19 to TRBJ1-1; D not certain. Germline CDR1 is LNHDA and CDR2 is SQIVND (reference sequence). The CDR3 runs to 13 residues. V lost 3 bases and J lost 3, with 8 bases in between.

This sequence joins TRBV6-5 and TRBJ1-6; TRBD1 aligns across 7 bases. V gave up 6 bases and J gave up 13 bases; unmatched junction bases: 12. Germline values: CDR1 MNHEY, CDR2 SVGAGI. This CDR3 contains 14 residues. CDR3 in amino acids: CASRAGGPSSPLHF. CDR3 coding DNA: TGTGCCAGCAGGGCAGGGGGTCCATCCTCCCCCCTCCACTTT.

CDR3 protein: CASSIAVSGIENEQYF. DNA of the CDR3: TGTGCCAGTAGCATCGCCGTTAGCGGGATCGAAAACGAGCAGTACTTC. V gene TRBV19 combines with J gene TRBJ2-7; 8 nucleotides match TRBD2. Germline-derived CDR1 and CDR2 are LNHDA and SQIVND (reference sequence). Germline trimming cut 6 bases from V and 5 bases from J; bases unmatched to any gene: 15. This CDR3 has 16 residues.

This clone was counted once. The chain links TRBV9 to TRBJ2-5; TRBD2 aligns across 7 bases. V lost 4 bases, J lost 5 bases, and 8 bases stayed unmatched. Germline-derived CDR1 and CDR2 are SGDLS and YYNGEE. The CDR3 contains 14 residues. The CDR3 spells CASSFLGGDETQYF. The CDR3 coding sequence is TGTGCCAGCAGCTTCCTGGGGGGGGACGAGACCCAGTACTTC.

This clone was detected once. The chain couples TRBV19 to TRBJ2-1, with a weak D call TRBD1 (5 bases). The CDR3 contains 15 residues. V was pared by 7 bases and J by 10 bases, with 23 bases between. Germline CDR1 reads LNHDA; CDR2 reads SQIVND (reference sequence). CDR3 loop: CASINEVSARGEQFF. In DNA, the CDR3 is TGTGCCAGTATTAATGAGGTATCGGCAAGGGGCGAGCAGTTCTTC.